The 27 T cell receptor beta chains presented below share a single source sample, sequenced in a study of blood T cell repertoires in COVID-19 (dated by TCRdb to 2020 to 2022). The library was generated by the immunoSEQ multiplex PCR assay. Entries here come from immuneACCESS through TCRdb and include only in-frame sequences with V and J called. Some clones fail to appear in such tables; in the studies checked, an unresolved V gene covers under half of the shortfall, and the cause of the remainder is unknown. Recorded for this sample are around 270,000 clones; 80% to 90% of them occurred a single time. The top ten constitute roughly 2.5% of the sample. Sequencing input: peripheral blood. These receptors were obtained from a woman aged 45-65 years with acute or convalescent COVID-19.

CDR3 in DNA: TGTGCCAGCAGCTTAACGGGGGGCCTCACAGATACGCAGTATTTT. This encodes CASSLTGGLTDTQYF. The V gene is TRBV7-2, the J gene TRBJ2-3; TRBD2 might be the D (7 bases). Germline CDR1 reads SGHTA; CDR2 reads FQGNSA. Trimming took 2 bases from V and 2 from J, leaving 11 bases between them. The CDR3 length is 15 residues.

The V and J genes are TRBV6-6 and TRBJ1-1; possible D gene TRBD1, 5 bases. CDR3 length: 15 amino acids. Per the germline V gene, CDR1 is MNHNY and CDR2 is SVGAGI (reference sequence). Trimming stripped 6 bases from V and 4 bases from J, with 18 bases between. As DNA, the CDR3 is TGTGCCAGCAGGGGGCGGACGGGGGAAACCACTGAAGCTTTCTTT. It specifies CASRGRTGETTEAFF.

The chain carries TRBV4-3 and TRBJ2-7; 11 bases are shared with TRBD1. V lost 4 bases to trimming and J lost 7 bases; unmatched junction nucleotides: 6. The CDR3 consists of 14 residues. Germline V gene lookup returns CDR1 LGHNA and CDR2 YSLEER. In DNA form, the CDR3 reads TGCGCCAGCAGCCGCGGACAGGGGGCGGGAGAGCAGTACTTC. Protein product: CASSRGQGAGEQYF.

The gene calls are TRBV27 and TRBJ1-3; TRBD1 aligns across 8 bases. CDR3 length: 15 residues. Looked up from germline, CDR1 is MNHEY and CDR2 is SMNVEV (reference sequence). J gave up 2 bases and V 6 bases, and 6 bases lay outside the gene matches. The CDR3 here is CASSPNRGAGNTIYF. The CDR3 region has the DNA TGTGCCAGCAGCCCTAACAGGGGGGCTGGAAACACCATATATTTT.

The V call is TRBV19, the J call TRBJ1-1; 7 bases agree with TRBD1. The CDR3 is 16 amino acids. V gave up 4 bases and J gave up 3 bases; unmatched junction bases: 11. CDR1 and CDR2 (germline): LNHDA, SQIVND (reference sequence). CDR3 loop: CASSTRTGGGYTEAFF. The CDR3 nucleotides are TGTGCCAGTAGTACTCGGACAGGCGGCGGGTACACTGAAGCTTTCTTT.

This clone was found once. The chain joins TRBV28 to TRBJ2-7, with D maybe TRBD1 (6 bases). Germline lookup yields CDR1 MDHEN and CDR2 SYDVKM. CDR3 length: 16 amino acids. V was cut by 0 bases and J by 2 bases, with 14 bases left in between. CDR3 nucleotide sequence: TGTGCCAGCAGTTTATGGAGTAGGGGGTACCCCTACGAGCAGTACTTC. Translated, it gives CASSLWSRGYPYEQYF.

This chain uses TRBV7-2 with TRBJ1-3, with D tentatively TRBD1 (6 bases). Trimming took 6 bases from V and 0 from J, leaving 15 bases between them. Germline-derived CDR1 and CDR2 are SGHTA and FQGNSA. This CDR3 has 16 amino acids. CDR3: CASSPNRVRSGNTIYF. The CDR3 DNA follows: TGTGCCAGCAGTCCTAACAGGGTTCGCTCTGGAAACACCATATATTTT.

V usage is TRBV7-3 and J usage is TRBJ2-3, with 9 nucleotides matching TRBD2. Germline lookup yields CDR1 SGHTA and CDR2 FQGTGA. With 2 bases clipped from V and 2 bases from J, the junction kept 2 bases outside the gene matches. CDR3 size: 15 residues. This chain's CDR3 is CASSLLAGVTDTQYF. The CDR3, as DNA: TGTGCCAGCAGCTTATTAGCGGGGGTCACAGATACGCAGTATTTT.

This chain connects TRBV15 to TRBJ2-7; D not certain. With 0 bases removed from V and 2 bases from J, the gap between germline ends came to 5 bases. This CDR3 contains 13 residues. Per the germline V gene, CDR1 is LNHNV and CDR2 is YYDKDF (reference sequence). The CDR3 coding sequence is TGTGCCACCAGCAGAGATCTTCCCTACGAGCAGTACTTC. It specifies CATSRDLPYEQYF.

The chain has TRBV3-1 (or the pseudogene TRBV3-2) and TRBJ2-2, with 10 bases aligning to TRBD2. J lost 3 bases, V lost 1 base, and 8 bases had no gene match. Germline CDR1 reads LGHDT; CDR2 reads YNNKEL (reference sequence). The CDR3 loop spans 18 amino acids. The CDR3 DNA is TGTGCCAGCAGCCAAGGCCCTAGCGGGAGTCCCGACACCGGGGAGCTGTTTTTT. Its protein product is CASSQGPSGSPDTGELFF.

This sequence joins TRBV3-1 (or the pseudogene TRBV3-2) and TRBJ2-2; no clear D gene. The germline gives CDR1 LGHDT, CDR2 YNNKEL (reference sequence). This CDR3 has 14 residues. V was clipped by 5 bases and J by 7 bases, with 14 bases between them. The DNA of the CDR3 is TGTGCCAGCAGCTCCCTAACAGTGGGCGGGGAGCTGTTTTTT. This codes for CASSSLTVGGELFF.

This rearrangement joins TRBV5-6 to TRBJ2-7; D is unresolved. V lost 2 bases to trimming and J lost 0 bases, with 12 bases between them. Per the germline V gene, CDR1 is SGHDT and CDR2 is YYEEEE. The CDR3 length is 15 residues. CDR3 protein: CASSLEVSSSYEQYF. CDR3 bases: TGTGCCAGCAGCTTAGAAGTTTCCAGCTCCTACGAGCAGTACTTC.

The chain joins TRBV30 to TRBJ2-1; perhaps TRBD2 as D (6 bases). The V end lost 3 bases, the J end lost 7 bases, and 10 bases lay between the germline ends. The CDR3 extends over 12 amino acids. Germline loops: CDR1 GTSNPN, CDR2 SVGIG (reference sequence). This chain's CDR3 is CAWRRLVNEQFF. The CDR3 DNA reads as TGTGCCTGGAGGAGACTAGTTAATGAGCAGTTCTTC.

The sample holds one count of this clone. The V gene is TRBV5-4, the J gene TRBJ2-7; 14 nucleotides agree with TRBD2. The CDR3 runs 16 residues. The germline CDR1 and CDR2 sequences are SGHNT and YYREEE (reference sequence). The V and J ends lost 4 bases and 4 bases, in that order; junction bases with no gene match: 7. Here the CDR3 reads CASSATGTSGRYEQYF. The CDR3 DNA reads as TGTGCCAGCAGCGCCACCGGGACTAGCGGGAGATACGAGCAGTACTTC.

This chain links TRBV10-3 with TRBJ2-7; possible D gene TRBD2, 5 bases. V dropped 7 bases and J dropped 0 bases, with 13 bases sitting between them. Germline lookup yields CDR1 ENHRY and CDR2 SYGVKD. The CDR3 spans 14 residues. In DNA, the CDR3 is TGTGCCATCACGGAGGATTCCAACTCCTACGAGCAGTACTTC. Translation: CAITEDSNSYEQYF.

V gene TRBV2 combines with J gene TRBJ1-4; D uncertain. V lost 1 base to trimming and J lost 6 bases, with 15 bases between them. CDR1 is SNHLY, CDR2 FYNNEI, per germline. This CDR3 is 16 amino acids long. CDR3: CASSEGRTLEDEKLFF. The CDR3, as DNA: TGTGCCAGCAGTGAAGGGAGGACCTTGGAGGATGAAAAACTGTTTTTT. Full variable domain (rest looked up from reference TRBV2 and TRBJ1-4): EPEVTQTPSHQVTQMGQEVILRCVPISNHLYFYWYRQILGQKVEFLVSFYNNEISEKSEIFDDQFSVERPDGSNFTLKIRSTKLEDSAMYFCASSEGRTLEDEKLFFGSGTQLSVL.

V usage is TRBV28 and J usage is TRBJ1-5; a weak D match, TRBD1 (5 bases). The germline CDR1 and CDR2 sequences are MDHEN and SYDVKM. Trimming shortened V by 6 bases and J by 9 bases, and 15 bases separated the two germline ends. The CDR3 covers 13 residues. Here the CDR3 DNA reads TGTGCCAGCAGCCCCAGGGTTGTTCGGCCCCAGCATTTT. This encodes CASSPRVVRPQHF.

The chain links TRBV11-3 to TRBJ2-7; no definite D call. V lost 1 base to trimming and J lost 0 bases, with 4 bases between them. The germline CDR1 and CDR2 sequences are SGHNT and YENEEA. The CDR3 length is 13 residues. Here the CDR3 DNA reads TGTGCCAGCAGCTTAGCGGGCTCCTACGAGCAGTACTTC. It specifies CASSLAGSYEQYF.

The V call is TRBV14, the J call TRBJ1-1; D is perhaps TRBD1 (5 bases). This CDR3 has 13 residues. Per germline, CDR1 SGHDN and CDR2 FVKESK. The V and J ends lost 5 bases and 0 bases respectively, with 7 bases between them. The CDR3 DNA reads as TGTGCCAGCAGCGGACAAATGAACACTGAAGCTTTCTTT. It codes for CASSGQMNTEAFF.

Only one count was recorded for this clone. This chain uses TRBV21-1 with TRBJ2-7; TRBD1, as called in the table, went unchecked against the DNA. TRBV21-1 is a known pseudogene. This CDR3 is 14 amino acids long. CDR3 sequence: CASSRQGEAYEQYF. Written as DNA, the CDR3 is TGTGCCAGCAGCAGACAGGGCGAAGCCTACGAGCAGTACTTC.

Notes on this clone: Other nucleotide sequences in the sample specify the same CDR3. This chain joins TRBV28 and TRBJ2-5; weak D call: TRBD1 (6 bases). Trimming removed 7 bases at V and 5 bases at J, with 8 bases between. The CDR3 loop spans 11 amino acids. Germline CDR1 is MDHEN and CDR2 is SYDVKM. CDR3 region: CASIGGETQYF. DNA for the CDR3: TGTGCCAGCATAGGGGGTGAGACCCAGTACTTC. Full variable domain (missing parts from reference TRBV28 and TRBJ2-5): DVKVTQSSRYLVKRTGEKVFLECVQDMDHENMFWYRQDPGLGLRLIYFSYDVKMKEKGDIPEGYSVSREKKERFSLILESASTNQTSMYLCASIGGETQYFGPGTRLLVL.

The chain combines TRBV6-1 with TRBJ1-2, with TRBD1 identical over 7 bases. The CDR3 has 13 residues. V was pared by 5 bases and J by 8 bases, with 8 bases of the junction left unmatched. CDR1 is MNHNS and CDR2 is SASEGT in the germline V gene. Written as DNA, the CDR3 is TGTGCCAGCAGTCCCCCCGGACAGGCGGGCTACACCTTC. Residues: CASSPPGQAGYTF.

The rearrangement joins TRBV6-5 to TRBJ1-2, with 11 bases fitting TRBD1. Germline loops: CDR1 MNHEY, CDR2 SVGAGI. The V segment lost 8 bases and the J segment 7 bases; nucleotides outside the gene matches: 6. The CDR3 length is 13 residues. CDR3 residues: CASAQGQGGGYTF. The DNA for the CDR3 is TGTGCCAGCGCCCAGGGACAGGGGGGTGGCTACACCTTC.

This chain's CDR3 is CASSYSRDSGRALVFYEQYF. CDR3 DNA sequence: TGTGCCAGCAGTTACTCGAGGGATAGCGGGAGGGCTCTGGTCTTCTACGAGCAGTACTTC. The J gene is TRBJ2-7, the V gene TRBV6-2 or TRBV6-3; TRBD2 matches at 11 bases. Germline V gene sequence: CDR1 MNHEY, CDR2 SVGEGT. V dropped 0 bases and J dropped 3; count of bases not matched to a gene: 16. The CDR3 runs to 20 residues.

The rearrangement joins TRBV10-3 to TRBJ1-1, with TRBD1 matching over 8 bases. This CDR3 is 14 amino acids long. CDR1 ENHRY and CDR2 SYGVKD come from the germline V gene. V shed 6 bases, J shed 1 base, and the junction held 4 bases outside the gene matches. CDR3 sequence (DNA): TGTGCCATCAGCTGGCAGGGGGCGAACACTGAAGCTTTCTTT. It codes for CAISWQGANTEAFF.

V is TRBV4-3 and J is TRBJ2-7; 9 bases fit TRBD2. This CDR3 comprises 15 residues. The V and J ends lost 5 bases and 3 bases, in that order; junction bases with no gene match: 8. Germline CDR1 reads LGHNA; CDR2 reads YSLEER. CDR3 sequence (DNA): TGCGCCAGCAGCATCGGGACTAGCAGGAGCTACGAGCAGTACTTC. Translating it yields CASSIGTSRSYEQYF.

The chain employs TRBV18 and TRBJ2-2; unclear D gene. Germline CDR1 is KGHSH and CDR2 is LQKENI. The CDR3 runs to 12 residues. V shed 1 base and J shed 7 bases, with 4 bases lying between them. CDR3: CASSPLSGELFF. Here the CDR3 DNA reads TGTGCCAGCTCACCACTCAGCGGGGAGCTGTTTTTT.